This is a list of T cell receptor beta chains from one sample in a study of regulatory T cells in long-lasting Graves disease. MiXCR was run by TCRdb on the multiplex PCR reads, yielding one entry per CDR3 protein. The table has more than 400,000 distinct CDR3 sequences, about 16% seen once. The sample also formed part of further work on T cells in Graves' hyperthyroidism and ophthalmopathy.

Here the sequenced sample was peripheral blood mononuclear cells (PBMCs), taken at new diagnosis, from a patient treated with antithyroid drugs. These receptors came from a woman younger than 45 with Graves disease. The CDR3 runs from the conserved cysteine through the conserved F or W. D genes are given only for firm matches. A row's size may be missing; if present it is once, few, many or a size class.

CASSELSHGQGGGYTF	TGTGCCAGCAGTGAACTCTCCCACGGACAGGGTGGTGGCTACACCTTC	many	TRBV2	TRBJ1-2	TRBD1
CASSLLSGTSATDSNQPQHF	TGTGCCAGCAGTCTCCTATCCGGGACATCAGCCACCGATAGCAATCAGCCCCAGCATTTT	-	TRBV27	TRBJ1-5	-
CAIWDSYEQYF	TGTGCCATCTGGGACTCCTACGAGCAGTACTTC	few	TRBV10-3	TRBJ2-7	-
CATSASGQFYEQYF	TGTGCCACCAGTGCGTCGGGACAGTTCTACGAGCAGTACTTC	many	TRBV24-1	TRBJ2-7	TRBD1
CAWRDRDGGWQPQHF	TGTGCCTGGAGGGACAGGGATGGAGGATGGCAGCCCCAGCATTTT	many	TRBV30	TRBJ1-5	TRBD1
CSAQREVYNEQFF	TGCAGTGCGCAGCGGGAGGTTTACAATGAGCAGTTCTTC	many	TRBV20-1	TRBJ2-1	TRBD2
CASSQELGGGDQPQHF	TGCGCCAGCAGCCAAGAGTTGGGGGGAGGGGATCAGCCCCAGCATTTT	many	TRBV4-3	TRBJ1-5	-
CASSQDGSGRGLQPQHF	TGCGCCAGCAGCCAAGATGGTAGTGGGAGGGGGCTTCAGCCCCAGCATTTT	-	TRBV4-1	TRBJ1-5	TRBD1
CASSGGGKSANYGYTF	TGCGCCAGCAGCGGGGGGGGAAAAAGCGCGAACTATGGCTACACCTTC	few	TRBV5-1	TRBJ1-2	-
CASRPNPGLHNSPLHF	TGTGCCAGCAGACCAAACCCGGGACTGCATAATTCACCCCTCCACTTT	-	TRBV6-1	TRBJ1-6	-
CASSPRDREYEQYF	TGCGCCAGCAGCCCTCGGGACAGGGAATACGAGCAGTACTTC	many	TRBV5-1	TRBJ2-7	TRBD1
CASSQAWAKGGTEAFF	TGTGCCAGCAGCCAAGCGTGGGCGAAGGGGGGCACTGAAGCTTTCTTT	many	TRBV3-1	TRBJ1-1	-
CAIRATDRGRETQYF	TGTGCCATCAGAGCTACGGACAGGGGACGGGAGACCCAGTACTTC	many	TRBV10-3	TRBJ2-5	TRBD1
CASSPRGWAIQPPHF	TGTGCCAGCTCACCAAGGGGGTGGGCGATCCAGCCCCCGCATTTT	-	TRBV18	TRBJ1-5	-
CASSSGQADEQFF	TGTGCCAGCAGCTCCGGACAAGCGGATGAGCAGTTCTTC	many	TRBV7-6	TRBJ2-1	-
CSARKDSYEQYF	TGCAGTGCTAGGAAGGACAGCTACGAGCAGTACTTC	many	TRBV20-1	TRBJ2-7	-
CASSSEAGVPSYEQYF	TGCGCCAGCAGCTCCGAGGCAGGGGTCCCCTCCTACGAGCAGTACTTC	-	TRBV5-1	TRBJ2-7	-
CASSYSKGMNTEAFF	TGTGCCAGCAGTTACTCTAAGGGGATGAACACTGAAGCTTTCTTT	few	TRBV6-5	TRBJ1-1	-
CASSYEGSSSSYEQYF	TGTGCCAGCAGCTACGAGGGATCATCCTCCTCCTACGAGCAGTACTTC	-	TRBV4-2	TRBJ2-7	-
CASSRLADITGTQYF	TGTGCCAGCAGCCGACTAGCGGACATTACGGGGACCCAGTACTTC	many	TRBV9	TRBJ2-5	TRBD2
CASSLNFGQGRATNEKLFF	TGTGCCAGCAGCTTAAACTTCGGACAGGGAAGAGCAACTAATGAAAAACTGTTTTTT	-	TRBV11-1	TRBJ1-4	TRBD1
CASSLSRAGARDTQYF	TGCGCCAGCAGCCTCAGCCGTGCGGGAGCGAGAGATACGCAGTATTTT	-	TRBV4-1	TRBJ2-3	TRBD2
CASRDRVPTEAFF	TGTGCCAGCAGGGACAGGGTGCCCACTGAAGCTTTCTTT	many	TRBV2	TRBJ1-1	TRBD1